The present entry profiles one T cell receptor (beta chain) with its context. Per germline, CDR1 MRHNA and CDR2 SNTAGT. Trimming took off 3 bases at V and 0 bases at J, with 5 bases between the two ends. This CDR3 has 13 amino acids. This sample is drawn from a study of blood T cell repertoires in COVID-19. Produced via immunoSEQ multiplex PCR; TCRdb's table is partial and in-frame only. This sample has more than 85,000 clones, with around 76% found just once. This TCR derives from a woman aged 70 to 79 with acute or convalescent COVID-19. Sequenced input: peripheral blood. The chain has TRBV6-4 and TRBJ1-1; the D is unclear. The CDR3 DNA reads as TGTGCCAGCAGTGAACTGGTGAACACTGAAGCTTTCTTT. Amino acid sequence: CASSELVNTEAFF.